The clone carrying this T cell receptor (beta chain) was recorded at least ten times. The target antigen is unknown. The investigators amplified TCR beta CDR3 regions from RNA transcripts. TCR CDR3 underwent first-round RT-PCR with the HTBI primer set. MiXCR, applied by TCRdb to the multiplex PCR reads, yields one record per CDR3 protein. The sample comprises approximately 590,000 distinct CDR3 sequences, about 15% of which are singletons, and around 7.5% rests with the top ten. This CDR3 is built from 13 residues. Germline assignment: CDR1 GTSNPN and CDR2 SVGIG (reference sequence). Trimming left V 4 bases short and J 3 bases short, with 10 bases between. Uncontrolled infection, other autoimmune disease, pregnancy or lactation barred patients from enrollment. The data stem from a study of T cells in Graves' hyperthyroidism and ophthalmopathy. General study results and limits: Most clonotypes that expanded in the thyroid above 0.001 also showed up in blood.

The rearrangement uses TRBV30 and TRBJ2-1; no definite D call. The TCR was taken from a woman aged 25 to 39 with Graves' hyperthyroidism. Sequencing was carried out using blood. The CDR3 here is CAWNSRIYNEQFF. Written as DNA, the CDR3 is TGTGCCTGGAATTCACGGATCTACAATGAGCAGTTCTTC.